This TCR beta chain came from a study of cytomegalovirus exposure and HLA in healthy donors. This clone was seen only a few times. Its antigen remains unidentified. The CDR3 loop spans 12 amino acids. CDR1 is SEHNR, CDR2 FQNEAQ, per germline (reference sequence). The V and J ends lost 5 bases and 8 bases respectively, with 9 bases between them. A multiplex PCR was run with 60 Vbeta primers and 13 Jbeta primers. The repertoire was sequenced with immunoSEQ multiplex PCR; TCRdb's copy has only in-frame clones and lacks some. The profile shows 90,000 to 110,000 clones, 76% of them singletons. At collection, donors were nominally healthy, but unrecorded immune exposures were probable. General observations from the study: Analyzed later, most CMV-associated TCR beta chains appeared HLA-restricted. A prior analysis recorded that most TCR beta V segments were productive about 90% or about 30% of the time. Clonal expansion was found to be greater in HLA-associated TCR beta chains than in equally common others in a later analysis.

The sample was PBMCs. The chain is built from TRBV7-9 and TRBJ1-4; D unresolved. The receptor's source is a woman in her forties or fifties in good health and CMV-seropositive. DNA of the CDR3: TGTGCCAGCAGCACCTCAGGCGAAAAACTGTTTTTT. Protein product: CASSTSGEKLFF.